These T cell receptor beta chains were read from a single sample in a study of cytomegalovirus exposure and HLA in healthy donors. Only in-frame clones appear in the TCRdb table, and some are missing; sequencing was by immunoSEQ multiplex PCR. The sample comprises 150,000 to 200,000 clones, about 88% of which are singletons, and roughly 2.1% rests with the top ten. The specimen sequenced was PBMCs. All receptors come from a man aged 18 to 30 in good health and CMV-seropositive. The conserved cysteine and the conserved F or W are not part of the CDR3 here. The order of the fields is V gene, clone size, CDR3 protein. Expanded clones get a size class; other rows say once, few or many, or leave the size out.

V gene: TRBV15; clone size: -; CDR3 protein: ATSRDLGRDRVPDTQY
V gene: TRBV2; clone size: -; CDR3 protein: ASSETVSRVWDRTTNEQF
V gene: TRBV5-6; clone size: -; CDR3 protein: ASSLGRDRFNQPQH
V gene: TRBV9; clone size: once; CDR3 protein: ASSDHRGKDTGELF
V gene: TRBV6-5; clone size: -; CDR3 protein: ASSYFRDSPTDTQY
V gene: TRBV27; clone size: -; CDR3 protein: ASSATVNTEAF
V gene: TRBV7-2; clone size: -; CDR3 protein: ASSLGYDGQWSGYT
V gene: TRBV27; clone size: -; CDR3 protein: AIGLAGGPREQY
V gene: TRBV10-3; clone size: -; CDR3 protein: AISVGGGANTEAF
V gene: TRBV11-2; clone size: -; CDR3 protein: ASSPMTGGWGTEAF
V gene: TRBV18; clone size: -; CDR3 protein: ASSPAPSSYEQY
V gene: TRBV6-4; clone size: -; CDR3 protein: ASRDVGESGETQY
V gene: TRBV4-3; clone size: -; CDR3 protein: ASSQIRTGEPYEQY
V gene: TRBV11-2; clone size: -; CDR3 protein: ASSLRWGSAVSTDTQY
V gene: TRBV5-6; clone size: -; CDR3 protein: ASSFRSTGSGNTIY
V gene: TRBV5-5; clone size: -; CDR3 protein: ASSSWTGRKDEQY
V gene: TRBV5-1; clone size: -; CDR3 protein: ASSPARVGGTEAF
V gene: TRBV7-2; clone size: -; CDR3 protein: ASSSDRINGANVLT
V gene: TRBV5-1; clone size: -; CDR3 protein: ASSRPGGQQETQY
V gene: TRBV7-2; clone size: -; CDR3 protein: ASSQVRGVTDTQY
V gene: TRBV5-4; clone size: -; CDR3 protein: ASSFLLAQDTQY
V gene: TRBV6-1; clone size: -; CDR3 protein: ASKGTSREKLF
V gene: TRBV6-5; clone size: once; CDR3 protein: ASSRDGTGIGYT
V gene: TRBV4-1; clone size: -; CDR3 protein: ASSQDRDRGYQPQH
V gene: TRBV9; clone size: -; CDR3 protein: ASSVGLAGDTDTQY
V gene: TRBV7-2; clone size: -; CDR3 protein: ASSPTSGGADTQY
V gene: TRBV7-2; clone size: few; CDR3 protein: ASSRDTPYT
V gene: TRBV29-1; clone size: -; CDR3 protein: SVEGGQWNYGYT
V gene: TRBV30; clone size: -; CDR3 protein: AWRTGTDGNTIY
V gene: TRBV5-6; clone size: -; CDR3 protein: ASSPPMRQISSGANVLT
V gene: TRBV30; clone size: once; CDR3 protein: AWSTRTGLGHQPQH
V gene: TRBV6-5; clone size: -; CDR3 protein: ASRVEGRRNQPQH
V gene: TRBV4-1; clone size: -; CDR3 protein: ASSSGQLDGYT
V gene: TRBV11-2; clone size: -; CDR3 protein: ASSKRQGWNEQF
V gene: TRBV5-1; clone size: -; CDR3 protein: ASRGSGDPSSYNEQF
V gene: TRBV19; clone size: -; CDR3 protein: ASSSRTATRITEAF
V gene: TRBV30; clone size: -; CDR3 protein: AWSAGRVYEQY
V gene: TRBV28; clone size: -; CDR3 protein: ASSGGQVNTGELF
V gene: TRBV10-3; clone size: -; CDR3 protein: AISVGDRATDTQY
V gene: TRBV6-4; clone size: -; CDR3 protein: ASSGSSGGTDPQY
V gene: TRBV5-1; clone size: few; CDR3 protein: ASSLRLEGGYNEQF
V gene: TRBV7-2; clone size: -; CDR3 protein: ASSSTGNLGTEAF
V gene: TRBV6-5; clone size: once; CDR3 protein: AIGQGNQDTQY
V gene: TRBV6-6; clone size: -; CDR3 protein: ASSKGTGDFYEQY
V gene: TRBV9; clone size: once; CDR3 protein: ASSVVSSGNEQF
V gene: TRBV11-3; clone size: -; CDR3 protein: ASSGTLNTEAF
V gene: TRBV15; clone size: -; CDR3 protein: ATSRDSGRRHTGELF
V gene: TRBV6-5; clone size: -; CDR3 protein: ASTIGGGQPQH
V gene: TRBV5-4; clone size: -; CDR3 protein: ATGGAAEQY
V gene: TRBV6-1; clone size: -; CDR3 protein: ASSPDPSTGLGYT
V gene: TRBV6-1; clone size: -; CDR3 protein: ASSGDRPAYEQY